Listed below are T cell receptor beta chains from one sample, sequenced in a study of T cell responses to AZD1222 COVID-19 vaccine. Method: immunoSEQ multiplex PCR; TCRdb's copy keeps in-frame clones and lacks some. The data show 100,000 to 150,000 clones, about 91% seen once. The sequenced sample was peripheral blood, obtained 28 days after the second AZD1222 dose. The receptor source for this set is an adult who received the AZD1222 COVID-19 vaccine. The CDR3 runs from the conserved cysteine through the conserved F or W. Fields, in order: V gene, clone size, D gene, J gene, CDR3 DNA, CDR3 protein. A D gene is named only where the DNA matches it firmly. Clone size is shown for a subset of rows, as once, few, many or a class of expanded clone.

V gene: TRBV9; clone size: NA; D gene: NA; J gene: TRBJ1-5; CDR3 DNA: TGTGCCAGCAGCGTCACTGGGCATAGCAATCAGCCCCAGCATTTT; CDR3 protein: CASSVTGHSNQPQHF
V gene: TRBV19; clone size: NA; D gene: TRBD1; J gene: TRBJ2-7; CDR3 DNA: TGTGCCAGTAGCCGCCAGGGACAGGGGCGCTACGAGCAGTACTTC; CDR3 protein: CASSRQGQGRYEQYF
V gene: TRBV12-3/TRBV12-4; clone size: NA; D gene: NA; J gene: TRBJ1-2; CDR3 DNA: TGTGCCAGCAGTTTAGGGGGTGGCTACACCTTC; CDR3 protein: CASSLGGGYTF
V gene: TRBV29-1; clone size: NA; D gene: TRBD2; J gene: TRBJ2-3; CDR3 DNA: TGCAGCGTCCAGGGGACTAGCGGGCATAGCACAGATACGCAGTATTTT; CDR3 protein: CSVQGTSGHSTDTQYF
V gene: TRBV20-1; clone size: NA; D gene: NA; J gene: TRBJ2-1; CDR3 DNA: TGCAGTGCTAGTTGGCTAGCCTACAATGAGCAGTTCTTC; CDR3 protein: CSASWLAYNEQFF
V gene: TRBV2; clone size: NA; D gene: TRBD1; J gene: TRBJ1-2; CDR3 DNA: TGTGCCAGCACGGGACAGTCCTATGGCTACACCTTC; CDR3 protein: CASTGQSYGYTF
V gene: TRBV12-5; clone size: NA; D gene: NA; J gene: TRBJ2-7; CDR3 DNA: TGTGCTAGTGGTTTGACCATCTACGAGCAGTACTTC; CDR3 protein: CASGLTIYEQYF
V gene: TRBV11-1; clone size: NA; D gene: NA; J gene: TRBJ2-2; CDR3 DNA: TGTGCCAGCAGCTCCAGGTGGGGCGGTGGGGAGCTGTTTTTT; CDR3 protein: CASSSRWGGGELFF
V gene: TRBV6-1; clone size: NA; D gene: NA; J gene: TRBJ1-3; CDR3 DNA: TGTGCCAGCAGTGAAAGGGCCGGTTCAACTGGAAACACCATATATTTT; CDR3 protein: CASSERAGSTGNTIYF
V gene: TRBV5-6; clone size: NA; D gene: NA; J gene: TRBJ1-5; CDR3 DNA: TGTGCCAGCAGCTTGTTCGGGCCTGGGCTTGACAATCAGCCCCAGCATTTT; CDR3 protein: CASSLFGPGLDNQPQHF
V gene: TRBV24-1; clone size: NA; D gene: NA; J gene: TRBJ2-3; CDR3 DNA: TGTGCCACCAGTCTCACTAGCTCTGGCACAGATACGCAGTATTTT; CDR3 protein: CATSLTSSGTDTQYF
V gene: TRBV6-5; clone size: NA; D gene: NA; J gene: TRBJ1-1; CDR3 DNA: TGTGCCAGCAGAATTCAGGGGAGGTGGAACACTGAAGCTTTCTTT; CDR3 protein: CASRIQGRWNTEAFF
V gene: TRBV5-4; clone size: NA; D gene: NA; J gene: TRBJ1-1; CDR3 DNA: TGTGCCAGCAGCTTGGGGGCCACAGGGCTGGGAGGCACTGAAGCTTTCTTT; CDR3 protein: CASSLGATGLGGTEAFF
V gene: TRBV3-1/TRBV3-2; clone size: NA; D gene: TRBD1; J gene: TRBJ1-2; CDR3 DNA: TGTGCCAGCAACCCTGGGGACAGGGATGAGGGCTACACCTTC; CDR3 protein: CASNPGDRDEGYTF
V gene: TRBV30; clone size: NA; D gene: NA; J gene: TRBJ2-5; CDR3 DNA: TGTGCCTGGAGTGTACTTCGGCCGCCTATTCAAGAGACCCAGTACTTC; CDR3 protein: CAWSVLRPPIQETQYF
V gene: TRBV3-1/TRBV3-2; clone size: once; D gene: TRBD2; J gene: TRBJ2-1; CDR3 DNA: TGTGCCAGCAGCCAAGATATTGCTAGCGGGGCCTACAATGAGCAGTTCTTC; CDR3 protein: CASSQDIASGAYNEQFF
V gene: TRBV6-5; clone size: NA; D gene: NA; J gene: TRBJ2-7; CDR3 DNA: TGTGCCAGCAGTTACAGAGCCTACGAGCAGTACTTC; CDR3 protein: CASSYRAYEQYF
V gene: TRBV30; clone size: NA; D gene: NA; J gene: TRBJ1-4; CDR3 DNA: TGTGCCCGAGGGGGGGATGAAAAACTGTTTTTT; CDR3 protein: CARGGDEKLFF
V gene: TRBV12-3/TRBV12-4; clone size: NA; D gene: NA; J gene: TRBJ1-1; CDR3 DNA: TGTGCCAGCAGTCCCTGGGTGGCGGCTTTCTTT; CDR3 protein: CASSPWVAAFF
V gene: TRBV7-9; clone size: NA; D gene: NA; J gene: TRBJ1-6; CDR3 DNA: TGTGCCAGCAGCTTTCAATCGGCCCCGGATTCACCCCTCCACTTT; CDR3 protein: CASSFQSAPDSPLHF
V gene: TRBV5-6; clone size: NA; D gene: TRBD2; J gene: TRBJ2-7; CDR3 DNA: TGTGCCAGCAGCTTGTGGAGTAGCGGGGTGATGACCTACGAGCAGTACTTC; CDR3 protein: CASSLWSSGVMTYEQYF
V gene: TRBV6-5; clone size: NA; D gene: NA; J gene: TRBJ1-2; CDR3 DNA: TGTGCCAGCCGCCCCGGGACGGATTATGGCTACACCTTC; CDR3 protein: CASRPGTDYGYTF
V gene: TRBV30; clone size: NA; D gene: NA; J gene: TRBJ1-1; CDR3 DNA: TGTGCCTGGAGTGTGGAAGGGTCTGGCACTGAAGCTTTCTTT; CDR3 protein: CAWSVEGSGTEAFF
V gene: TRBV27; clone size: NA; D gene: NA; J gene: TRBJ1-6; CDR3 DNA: TGTGCCAGCAGTCCTTCCCCGAATTCACCCCTCCACTTT; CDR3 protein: CASSPSPNSPLHF
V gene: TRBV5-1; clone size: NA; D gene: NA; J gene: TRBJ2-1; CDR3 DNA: TGCGCCAGCAGCAACCGGGACCTAGTCGCCTATGAGCAGTTCTTC; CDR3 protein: CASSNRDLVAYEQFF
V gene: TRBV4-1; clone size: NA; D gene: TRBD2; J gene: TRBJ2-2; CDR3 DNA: TGCGCCAGCAGCCAGGGACTAGCGGGGGCCCCCGGGGAGCTGTTTTTT; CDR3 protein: CASSQGLAGAPGELFF
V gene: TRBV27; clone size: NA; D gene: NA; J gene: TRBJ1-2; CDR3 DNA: TGTGCCAGCAGTACAACCCCCCCGCAGGGCGGAGGCTACACCTTC; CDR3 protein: CASSTTPPQGGGYTF
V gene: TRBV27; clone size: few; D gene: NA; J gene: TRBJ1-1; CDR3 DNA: TGTGCCAGCAGTAGGGGGGGGGCCACTGAAGCTTTCTTT; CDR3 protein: CASSRGGATEAFF
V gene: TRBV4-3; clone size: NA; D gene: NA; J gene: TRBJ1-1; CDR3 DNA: TGCGCCAGCAGCCGGAGCACTGAAGCTTTCTTT; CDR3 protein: CASSRSTEAFF
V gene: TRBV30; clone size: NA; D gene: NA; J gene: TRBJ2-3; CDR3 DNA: TGTGCCTGGAGCCAAAACGGGCCAGATACGCAGTATTTT; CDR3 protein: CAWSQNGPDTQYF
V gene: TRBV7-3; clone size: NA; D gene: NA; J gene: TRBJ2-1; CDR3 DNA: TGTGCCAGCAGCTTCGCGGTTGGAAATGAGCAGTTCTTC; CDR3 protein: CASSFAVGNEQFF
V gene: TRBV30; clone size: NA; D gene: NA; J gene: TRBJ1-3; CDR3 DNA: TGTGCCTGGAGAATCGAGGGGACTGGAAACACCATATATTTT; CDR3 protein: CAWRIEGTGNTIYF
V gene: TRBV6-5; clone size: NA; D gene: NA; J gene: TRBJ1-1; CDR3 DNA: TGTGCCAGCAGGAGGGGGAGCACTGAAGCTTTCTTT; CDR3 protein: CASRRGSTEAFF
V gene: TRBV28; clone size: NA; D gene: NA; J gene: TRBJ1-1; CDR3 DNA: TGTGCCAGCAGTTTAGGAGGGGCTTTGAACACTGAAGCTTTCTTT; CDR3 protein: CASSLGGALNTEAFF
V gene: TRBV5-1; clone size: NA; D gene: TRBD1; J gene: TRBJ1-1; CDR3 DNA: TGCGCCAGCAGCAGCGGACTCACTAGGGGGCAGGTAGCTTTCTTT; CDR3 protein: CASSSGLTRGQVAFF
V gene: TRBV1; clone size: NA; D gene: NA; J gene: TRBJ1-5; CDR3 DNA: TGCACCAGCAGTCGACAGAGAGATAGCAATCAGCCCCAGCATTTT; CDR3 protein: CTSSRQRDSNQPQHF
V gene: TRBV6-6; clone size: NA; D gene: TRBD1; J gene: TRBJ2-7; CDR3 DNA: TGTGCCAGCGGGTGGGCAGGGGGACCTTACGAGCAGTACTTC; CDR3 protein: CASGWAGGPYEQYF
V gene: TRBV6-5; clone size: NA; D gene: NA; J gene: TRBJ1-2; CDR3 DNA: TGTGCCAGCAGTTACTCTGGGACGTCATATAACACCTTC; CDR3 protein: CASSYSGTSYNTF
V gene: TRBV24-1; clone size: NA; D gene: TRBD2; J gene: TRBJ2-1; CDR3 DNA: TGTGCCACCAGTGATTTCCTAGCGGTCAACAGCTCCTACAATGAGCAGTTCTTC; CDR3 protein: CATSDFLAVNSSYNEQFF
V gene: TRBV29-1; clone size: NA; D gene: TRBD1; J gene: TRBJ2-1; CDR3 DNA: TGCAGCGTTGAGGGGACAGTCAATGAGCAGTTCTTC; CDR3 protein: CSVEGTVNEQFF
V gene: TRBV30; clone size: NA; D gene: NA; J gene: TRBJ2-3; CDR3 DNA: TGTGCCTGGACCACGGGACTTCGTTCCACAGATACGCAGTATTTT; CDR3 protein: CAWTTGLRSTDTQYF
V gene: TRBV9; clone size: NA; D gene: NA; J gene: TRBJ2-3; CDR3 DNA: TGTGCCAGCAGCGTACTCCCCTCCACTTGGGGAACAGATACGCAGTATTTT; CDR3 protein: CASSVLPSTWGTDTQYF
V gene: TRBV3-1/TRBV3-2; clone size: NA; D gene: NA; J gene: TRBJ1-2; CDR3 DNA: TGTGCCAGCAGCCAAGGATCCCAGGGCGCGGATGGCTACACCTTC; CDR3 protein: CASSQGSQGADGYTF
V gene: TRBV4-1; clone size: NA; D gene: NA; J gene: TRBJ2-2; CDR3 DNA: TGCGCCAGCAGCCGCGGGAAGGTCGGGGAGCTGTTTTTT; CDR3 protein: CASSRGKVGELFF
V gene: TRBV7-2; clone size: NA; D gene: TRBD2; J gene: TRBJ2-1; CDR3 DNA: TGTGCCAGCAGCCTTACTAGCGGGAGGCCCTACAATGAGCAGTTCTTC; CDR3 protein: CASSLTSGRPYNEQFF
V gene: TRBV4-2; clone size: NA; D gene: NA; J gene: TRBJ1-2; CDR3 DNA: TGTGCCAGCAGCCAAGGGACGGTGTATGGCTACACCTTC; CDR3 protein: CASSQGTVYGYTF
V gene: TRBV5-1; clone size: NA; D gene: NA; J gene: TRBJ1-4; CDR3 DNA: TGCGCCAGCAGCTTGTCAGTGGATGAAAAACTGTTTTTT; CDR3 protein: CASSLSVDEKLFF
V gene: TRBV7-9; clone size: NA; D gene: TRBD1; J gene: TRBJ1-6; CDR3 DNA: TGTGCCAGCAGCTTAGCACGCTGGACAGGTCGGTCACCCCTCCACTTT; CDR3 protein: CASSLARWTGRSPLHF
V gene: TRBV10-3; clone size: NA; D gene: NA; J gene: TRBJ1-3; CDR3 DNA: TGTGCCATCAGTGAGTCTCACCGAAGAAGCTCTGGAAACACCATATATTTT; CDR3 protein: CAISESHRRSSGNTIYF
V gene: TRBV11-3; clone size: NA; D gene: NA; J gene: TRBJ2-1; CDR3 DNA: TGTGCCAGCAGCTTAGGGGGCCGGCCCTACAATGAGCAGTTCTTC; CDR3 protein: CASSLGGRPYNEQFF
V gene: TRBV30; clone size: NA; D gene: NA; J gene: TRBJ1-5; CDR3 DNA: TGTGCCTGGAGGGGGTTGCCTGGTCAGCCCCAGCATTTT; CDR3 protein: CAWRGLPGQPQHF
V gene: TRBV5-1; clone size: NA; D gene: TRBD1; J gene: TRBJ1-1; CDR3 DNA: TGCGCCAGCGGGGGAGGGACAGGGAACACTGAAGCTTTCTTT; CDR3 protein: CASGGGTGNTEAFF
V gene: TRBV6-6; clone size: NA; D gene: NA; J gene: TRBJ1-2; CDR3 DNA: TGTGCCAGTACGATCTTGGACAATGCTAACTATGGCTACACCTTC; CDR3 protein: CASTILDNANYGYTF
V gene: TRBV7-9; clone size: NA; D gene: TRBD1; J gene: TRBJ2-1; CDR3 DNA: TGTGCCAGCAGCTTAGCCGGGATGGGACAGTTCGCCTACAATGAGCAGTTCTTC; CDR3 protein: CASSLAGMGQFAYNEQFF